This T cell receptor (beta chain) was found in a study of a mutant IDH1 vaccine in newly diagnosed glioma. Study-level information: Vaccines were begun 4-6 weeks after radiotherapy alone, or with temozolomide cycles. Among treated patients, approximately 60% were male and about 40% female, and mean age was 40.4 years. Patients had received radiotherapy, temozolomide, or both previously, most receiving both.

Profiling relied on immunoSEQ multiplex PCR, and the TCRdb table lists in-frame clones only, not all of them. The sample has tens of thousands of clones; more than 70% are singletons. The CDR3 is 15 residues long. The J segment lost 4 bases and the V segment lost 3 bases, leaving 7 bases of the junction unmatched. Germline assignment: CDR1 LNHDA and CDR2 SQIVND (reference sequence). Time point indicated: week 23, last vaccination. All doses held 300 ug of mutant IDH1 20-mer peptide, with topical imiquimod. In this sample, this clone turned up a few times. As yet, its antigen is unknown. This TCR derives from a woman under 30 with glioma. The chain links TRBV19 to TRBJ1-2; 8 positions agree with TRBD1. Sequenced material: PBMCs, taken from a glioma patient whose treatment included an IDH1 peptide vaccine. In nucleotides, the CDR3 is TGTGCCAGTAGTATCCGGGACAGGCCTTCCTATGGCTACACCTTC. This gives the protein CASSIRDRPSYGYTF.